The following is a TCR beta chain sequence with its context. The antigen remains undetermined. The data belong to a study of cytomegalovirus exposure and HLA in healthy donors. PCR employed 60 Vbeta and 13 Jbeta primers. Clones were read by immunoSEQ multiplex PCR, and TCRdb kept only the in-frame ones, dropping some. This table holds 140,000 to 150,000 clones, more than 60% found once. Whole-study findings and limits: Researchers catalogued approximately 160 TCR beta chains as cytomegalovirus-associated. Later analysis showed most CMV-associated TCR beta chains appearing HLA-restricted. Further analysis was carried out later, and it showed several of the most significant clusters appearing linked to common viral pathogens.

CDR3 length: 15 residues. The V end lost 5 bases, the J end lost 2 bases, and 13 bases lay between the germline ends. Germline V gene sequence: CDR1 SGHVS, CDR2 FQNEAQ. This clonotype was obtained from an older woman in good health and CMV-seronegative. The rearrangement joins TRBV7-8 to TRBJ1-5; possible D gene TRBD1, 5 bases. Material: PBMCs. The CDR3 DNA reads TGTGCCAGCAGCGGACCTCGGGGGGGCAATCAGCCCCAGCATTTT. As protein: CASSGPRGGNQPQHF. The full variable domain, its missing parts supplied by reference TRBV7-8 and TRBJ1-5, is GAGVSQSPRYKVAKRGQDVALRCDPISGHVSLFWYQQALGQGPEFLTYFQNEAQLDKSGLPSDRFFAERPEGSVSTLKIQRTQQEDSAVYLCASSGPRGGNQPQHFGDGTRLSIL.